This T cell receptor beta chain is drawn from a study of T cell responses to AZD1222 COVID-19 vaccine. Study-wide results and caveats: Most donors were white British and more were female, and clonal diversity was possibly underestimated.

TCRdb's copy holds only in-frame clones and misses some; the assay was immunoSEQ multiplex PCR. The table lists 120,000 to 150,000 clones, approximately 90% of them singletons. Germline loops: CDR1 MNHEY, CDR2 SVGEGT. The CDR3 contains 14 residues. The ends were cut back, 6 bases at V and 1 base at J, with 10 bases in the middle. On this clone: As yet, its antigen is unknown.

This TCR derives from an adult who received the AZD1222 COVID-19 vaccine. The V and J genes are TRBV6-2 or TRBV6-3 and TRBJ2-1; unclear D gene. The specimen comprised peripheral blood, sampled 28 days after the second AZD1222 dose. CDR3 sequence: CASSPSRSYNEQFF. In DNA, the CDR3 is TGTGCCAGCAGCCCTAGTAGGTCCTACAATGAGCAGTTCTTC.